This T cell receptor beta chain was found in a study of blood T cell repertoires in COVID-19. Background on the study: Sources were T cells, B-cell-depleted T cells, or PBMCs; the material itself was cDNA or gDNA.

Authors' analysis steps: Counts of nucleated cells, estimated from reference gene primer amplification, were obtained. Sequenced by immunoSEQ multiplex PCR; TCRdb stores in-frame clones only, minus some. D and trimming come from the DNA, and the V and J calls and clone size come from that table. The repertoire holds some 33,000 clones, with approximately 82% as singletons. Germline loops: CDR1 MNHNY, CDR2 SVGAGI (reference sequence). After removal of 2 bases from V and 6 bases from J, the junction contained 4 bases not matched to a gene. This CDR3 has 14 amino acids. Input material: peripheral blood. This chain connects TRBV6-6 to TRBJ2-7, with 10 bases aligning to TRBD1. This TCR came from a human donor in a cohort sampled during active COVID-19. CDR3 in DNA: TGTGCCAGCAGTTACGACAGGGGGCTAGGCGAGCAGTACTTC. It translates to CASSYDRGLGEQYF.